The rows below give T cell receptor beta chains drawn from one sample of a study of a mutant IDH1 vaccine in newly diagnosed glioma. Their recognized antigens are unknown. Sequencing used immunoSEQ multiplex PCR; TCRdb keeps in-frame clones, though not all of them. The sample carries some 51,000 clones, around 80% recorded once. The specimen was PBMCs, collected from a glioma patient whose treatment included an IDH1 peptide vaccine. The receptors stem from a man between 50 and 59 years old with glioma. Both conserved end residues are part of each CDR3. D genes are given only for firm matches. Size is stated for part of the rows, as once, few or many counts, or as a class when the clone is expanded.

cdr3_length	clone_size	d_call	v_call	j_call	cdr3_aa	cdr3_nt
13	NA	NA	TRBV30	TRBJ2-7	CAWSVLQGGEQYF	TGTGCCTGGAGTGTATTACAGGGAGGCGAGCAGTACTTC
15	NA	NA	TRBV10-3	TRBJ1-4	CAISNPGQGDEKLFF	TGTGCCATCAGCAACCCGGGACAAGGGGATGAAAAACTGTTTTTT
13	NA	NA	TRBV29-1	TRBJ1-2	CSVSPGRNYGYTF	TGCAGCGTTAGTCCGGGTCGTAACTATGGCTACACCTTC
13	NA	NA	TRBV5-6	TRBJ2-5	CASSLDNKETQYF	TGTGCCAGCAGCTTGGACAACAAAGAGACCCAGTACTTC
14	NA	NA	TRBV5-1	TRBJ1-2	CASRDYRSNYGYTF	TGCGCCAGCAGGGACTACAGGAGTAACTATGGCTACACCTTC
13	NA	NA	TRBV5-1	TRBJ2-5	CASTGSFQETQYF	TGCGCCAGCACAGGCTCTTTTCAAGAGACCCAGTACTTC
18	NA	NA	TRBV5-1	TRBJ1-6	CASSLTYTGNSYNSPLHF	TGCGCCAGCAGCTTGACCTACACGGGCAACTCCTATAATTCACCCCTCCACTTT
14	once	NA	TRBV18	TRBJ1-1	CASSPLPGNAEAFF	TGTGCCAGCTCACCTTTGCCCGGGAACGCTGAAGCTTTCTTT
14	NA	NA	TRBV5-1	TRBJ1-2	CASSPSRGEGGYTF	TGCGCCAGCAGCCCCTCCAGAGGGGAGGGTGGCTACACCTTC
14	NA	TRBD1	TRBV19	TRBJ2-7	CASTPGTGYYEQYF	TGTGCCAGTACCCCCGGGACAGGGTACTACGAGCAGTACTTC
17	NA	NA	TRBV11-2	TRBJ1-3	CASSRRGWGDSGNTIYF	TGTGCCAGCAGCCGTCGGGGGTGGGGGGACTCTGGAAACACCATATATTTT
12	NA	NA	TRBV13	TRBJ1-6	CASSLPDSPLHF	TGTGCCAGCAGCTTACCTGATTCACCCCTCCACTTT
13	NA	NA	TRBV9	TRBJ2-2	CASSVRRGGELFF	TGTGCCAGCAGCGTACGGCGGGGCGGGGAGCTGTTTTTT